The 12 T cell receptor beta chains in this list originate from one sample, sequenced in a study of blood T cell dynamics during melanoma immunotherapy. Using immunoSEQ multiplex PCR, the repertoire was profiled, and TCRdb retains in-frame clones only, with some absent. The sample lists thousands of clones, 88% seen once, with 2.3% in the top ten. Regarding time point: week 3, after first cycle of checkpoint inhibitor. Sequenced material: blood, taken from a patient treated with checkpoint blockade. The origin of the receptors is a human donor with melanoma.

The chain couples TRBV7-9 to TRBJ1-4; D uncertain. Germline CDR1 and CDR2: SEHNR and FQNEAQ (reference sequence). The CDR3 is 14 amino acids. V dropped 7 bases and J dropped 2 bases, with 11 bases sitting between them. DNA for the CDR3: TGTGCCAGCACTCACAGACCCACTAATGAAAAACTGTTTTTT. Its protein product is CASTHRPTNEKLFF.

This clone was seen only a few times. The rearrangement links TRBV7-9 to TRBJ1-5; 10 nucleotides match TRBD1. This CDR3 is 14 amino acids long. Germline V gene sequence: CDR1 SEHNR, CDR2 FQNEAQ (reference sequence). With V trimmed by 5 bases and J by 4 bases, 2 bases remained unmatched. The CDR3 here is CASSVDRGNQPQHF. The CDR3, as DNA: TGTGCCAGCAGCGTGGACAGGGGGAATCAGCCCCAGCATTTT.

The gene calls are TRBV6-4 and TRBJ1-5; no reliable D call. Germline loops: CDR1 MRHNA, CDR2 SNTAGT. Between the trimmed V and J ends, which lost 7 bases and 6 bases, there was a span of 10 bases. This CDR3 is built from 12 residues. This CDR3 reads CASTRSPQPQHF. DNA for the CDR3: TGTGCCAGCACGAGAAGCCCTCAGCCCCAGCATTTT.

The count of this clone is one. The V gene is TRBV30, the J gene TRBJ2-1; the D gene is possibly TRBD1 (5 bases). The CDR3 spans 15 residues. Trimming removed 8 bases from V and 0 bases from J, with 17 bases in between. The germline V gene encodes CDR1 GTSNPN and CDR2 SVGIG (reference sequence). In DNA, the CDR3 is TGTGCCCTGGAGCCTACTGGGGCCTCCTACAATGAGCAGTTCTTC. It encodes CALEPTGASYNEQFF.

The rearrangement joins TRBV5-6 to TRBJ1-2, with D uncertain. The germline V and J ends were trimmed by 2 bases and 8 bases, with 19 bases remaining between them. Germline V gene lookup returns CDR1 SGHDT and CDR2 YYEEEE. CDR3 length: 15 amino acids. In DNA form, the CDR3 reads TGTGCCAGCAGCTTTAGAGGAACAGACCCATCGGGCTACACCTTC. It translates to CASSFRGTDPSGYTF.

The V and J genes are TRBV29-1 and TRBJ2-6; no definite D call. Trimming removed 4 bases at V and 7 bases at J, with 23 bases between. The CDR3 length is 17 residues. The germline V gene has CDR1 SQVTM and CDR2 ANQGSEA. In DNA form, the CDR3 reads TGCAGCGTTGTCCCCACCCACGATCTCTGGGGAGCCAACGTCCTGACTTTC. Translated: CSVVPTHDLWGANVLTF.

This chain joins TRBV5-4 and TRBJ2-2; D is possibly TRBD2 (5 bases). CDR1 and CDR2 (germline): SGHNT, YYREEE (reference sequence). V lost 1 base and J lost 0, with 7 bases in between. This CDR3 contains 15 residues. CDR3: CASSLQAANTGELFF. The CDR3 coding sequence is TGTGCCAGCAGCTTGCAAGCGGCGAACACCGGGGAGCTGTTTTTT.

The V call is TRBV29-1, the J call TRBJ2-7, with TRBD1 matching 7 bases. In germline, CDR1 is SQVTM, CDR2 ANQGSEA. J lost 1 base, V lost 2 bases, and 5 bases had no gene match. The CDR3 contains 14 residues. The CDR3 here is CSVELGTASYEQYF. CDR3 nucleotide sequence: TGCAGCGTTGAACTCGGGACAGCTTCCTACGAGCAGTACTTC.

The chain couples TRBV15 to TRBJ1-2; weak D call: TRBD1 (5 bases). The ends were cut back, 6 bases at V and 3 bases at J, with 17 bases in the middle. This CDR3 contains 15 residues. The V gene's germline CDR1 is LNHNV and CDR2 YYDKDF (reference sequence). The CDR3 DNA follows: TGTGCCACCAGTAGGGACTCTATCGGGCACTATGGCTACACCTTC. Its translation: CATSRDSIGHYGYTF. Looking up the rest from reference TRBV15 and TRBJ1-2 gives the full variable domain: DAMVIQNPRYQVTQFGKPVTLSCSQTLNHNVMYWYQQKSSQAPKLLFHYYDKDFNNEADTPDNFQSRRPNTSFCFLDIRSPGLGDTAMYLCATSRDSIGHYGYTFGSGTRLTVV.

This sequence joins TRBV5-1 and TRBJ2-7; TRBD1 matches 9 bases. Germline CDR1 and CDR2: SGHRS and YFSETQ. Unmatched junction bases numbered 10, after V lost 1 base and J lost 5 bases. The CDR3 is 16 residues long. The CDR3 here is CASSLSLPGQGHEQYF. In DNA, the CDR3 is TGCGCCAGCAGCTTGTCCTTACCGGGACAGGGCCACGAGCAGTACTTC.

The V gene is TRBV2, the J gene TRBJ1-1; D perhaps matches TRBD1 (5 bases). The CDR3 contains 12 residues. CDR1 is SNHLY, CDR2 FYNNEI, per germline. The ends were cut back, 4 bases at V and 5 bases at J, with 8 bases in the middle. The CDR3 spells CASSGGGTEAFF. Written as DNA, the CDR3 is TGTGCCAGCAGTGGTGGGGGGACTGAAGCTTTCTTT.

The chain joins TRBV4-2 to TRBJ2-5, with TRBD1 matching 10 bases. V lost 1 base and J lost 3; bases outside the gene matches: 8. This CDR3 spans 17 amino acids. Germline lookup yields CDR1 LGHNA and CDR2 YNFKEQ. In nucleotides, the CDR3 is TGTGCCAGCAGCCAAGTTCTCGGACAGGGGGGGAAAGAGACCCAGTACTTC. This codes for CASSQVLGQGGKETQYF.